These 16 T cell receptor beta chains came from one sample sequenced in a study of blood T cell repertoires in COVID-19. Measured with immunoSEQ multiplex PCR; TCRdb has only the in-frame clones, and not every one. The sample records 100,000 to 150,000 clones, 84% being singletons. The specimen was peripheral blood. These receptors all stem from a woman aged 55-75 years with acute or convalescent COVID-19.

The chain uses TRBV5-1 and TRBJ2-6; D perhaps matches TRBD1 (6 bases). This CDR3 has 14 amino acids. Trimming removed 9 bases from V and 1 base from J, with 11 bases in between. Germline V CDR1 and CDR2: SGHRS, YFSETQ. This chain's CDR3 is CATTQGSGANVLTF. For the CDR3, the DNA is TGCGCCACCACCCAGGGGTCTGGGGCCAACGTCCTGACTTTC.

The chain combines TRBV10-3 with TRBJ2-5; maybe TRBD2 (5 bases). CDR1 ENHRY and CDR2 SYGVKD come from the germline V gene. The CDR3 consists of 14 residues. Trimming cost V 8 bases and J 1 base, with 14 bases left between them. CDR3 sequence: CAISSGSLQETQYF. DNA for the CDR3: TGTGCCATCTCCTCGGGGAGCCTCCAAGAGACCCAGTACTTC.

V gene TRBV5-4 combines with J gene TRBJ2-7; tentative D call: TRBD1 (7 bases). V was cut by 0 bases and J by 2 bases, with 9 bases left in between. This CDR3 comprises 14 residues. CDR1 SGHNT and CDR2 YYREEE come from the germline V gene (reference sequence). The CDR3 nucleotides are TGTGCCAGCAGCTTGGGCGGGACAGCCTACGAGCAGTACTTC. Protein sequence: CASSLGGTAYEQYF.

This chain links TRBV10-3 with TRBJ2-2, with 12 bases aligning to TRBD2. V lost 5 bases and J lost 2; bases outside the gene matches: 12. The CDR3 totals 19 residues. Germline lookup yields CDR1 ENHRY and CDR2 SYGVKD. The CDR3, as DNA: TGTGCCATCAGTCCCCAGACTAGCGGGGGTATCCCCAACACCGGGGAGCTGTTTTTT. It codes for CAISPQTSGGIPNTGELFF.

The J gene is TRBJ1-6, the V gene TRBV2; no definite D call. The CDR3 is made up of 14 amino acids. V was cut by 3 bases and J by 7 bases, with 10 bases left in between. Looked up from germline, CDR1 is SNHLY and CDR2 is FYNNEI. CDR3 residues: CASSEGRLNSPLHF. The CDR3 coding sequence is TGTGCCAGCAGTGAGGGCCGGTTGAATTCACCCCTCCACTTT.

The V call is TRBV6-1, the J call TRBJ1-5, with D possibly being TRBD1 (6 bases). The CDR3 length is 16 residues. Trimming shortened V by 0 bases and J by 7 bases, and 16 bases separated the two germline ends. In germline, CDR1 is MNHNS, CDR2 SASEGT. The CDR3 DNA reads TGTGCCAGCAGTGAAGCGGTGGGGGCCGTAACGCAGCCCCAGCATTTT. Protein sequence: CASSEAVGAVTQPQHF.

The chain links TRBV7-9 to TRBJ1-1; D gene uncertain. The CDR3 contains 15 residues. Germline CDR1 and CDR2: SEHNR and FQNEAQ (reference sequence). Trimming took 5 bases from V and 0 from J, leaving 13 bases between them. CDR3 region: CASSPSSLMNTEAFF. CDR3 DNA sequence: TGTGCCAGCAGCCCCTCTTCGCTAATGAACACTGAAGCTTTCTTT.

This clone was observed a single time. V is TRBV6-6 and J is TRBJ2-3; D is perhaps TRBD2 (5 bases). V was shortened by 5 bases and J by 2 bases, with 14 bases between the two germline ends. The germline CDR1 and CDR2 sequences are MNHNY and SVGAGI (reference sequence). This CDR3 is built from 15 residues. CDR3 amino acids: CASSPGKQFTDTQYF. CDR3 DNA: TGTGCCAGCAGTCCCGGGAAGCAGTTCACAGATACGCAGTATTTT.

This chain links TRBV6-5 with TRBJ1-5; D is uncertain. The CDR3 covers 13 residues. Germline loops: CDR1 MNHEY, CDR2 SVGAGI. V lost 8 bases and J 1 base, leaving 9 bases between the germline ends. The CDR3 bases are TGTGCCAGCGGACGGGGAAGCAATCAGCCCCAGCATTTT. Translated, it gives CASGRGSNQPQHF.

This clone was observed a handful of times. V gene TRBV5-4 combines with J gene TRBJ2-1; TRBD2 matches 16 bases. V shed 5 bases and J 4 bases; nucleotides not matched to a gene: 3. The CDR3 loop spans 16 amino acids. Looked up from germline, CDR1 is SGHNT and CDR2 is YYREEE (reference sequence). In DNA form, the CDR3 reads TGTGCCAGCAGACGGGGACTAGCGGGGGGGTACAATGAGCAGTTCTTC. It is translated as CASRRGLAGGYNEQFF.

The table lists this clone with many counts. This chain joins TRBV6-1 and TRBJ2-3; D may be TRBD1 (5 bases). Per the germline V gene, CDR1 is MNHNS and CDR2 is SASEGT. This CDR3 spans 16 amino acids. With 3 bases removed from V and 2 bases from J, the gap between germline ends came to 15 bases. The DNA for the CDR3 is TGTGCCAGCAGTGATAAGGACAACCTATACACAGATACGCAGTATTTT. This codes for CASSDKDNLYTDTQYF.

The CDR3 nucleotides read TGTGCCACCAGCAGACAGAAACTAGCGGGGGGCCCAGATACGCAGTATTTT. Its translation: CATSRQKLAGGPDTQYF. This chain links TRBV15 with TRBJ2-3; 12 bases fit TRBD2. V lost 2 bases to trimming and J lost 4 bases; unmatched junction nucleotides: 7. CDR1 is LNHNV, CDR2 YYDKDF, per germline (reference sequence). The CDR3 extends over 17 amino acids.

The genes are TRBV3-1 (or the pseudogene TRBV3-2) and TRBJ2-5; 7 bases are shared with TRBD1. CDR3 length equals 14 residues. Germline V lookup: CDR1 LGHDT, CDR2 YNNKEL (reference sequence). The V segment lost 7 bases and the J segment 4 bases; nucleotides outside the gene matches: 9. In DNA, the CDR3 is TGTGCCAGCACCGGACAGGTCCAGACAGAGACCCAGTACTTC. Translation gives CASTGQVQTETQYF.

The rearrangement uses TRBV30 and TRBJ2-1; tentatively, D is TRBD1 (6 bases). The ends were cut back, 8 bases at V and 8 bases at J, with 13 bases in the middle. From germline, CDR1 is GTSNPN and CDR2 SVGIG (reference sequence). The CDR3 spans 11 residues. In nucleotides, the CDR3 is TGTGCCCTAGAGGGGGTCCATGAGCAGTTCTTC. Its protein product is CALEGVHEQFF. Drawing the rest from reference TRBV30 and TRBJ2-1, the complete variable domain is SQTIHQWPATLVQPVGSPLSLECTVEGTSNPNLYWYRQAAGRGLQLLFYSVGIGQISSEVPQNLSASRPQDRQFILSSKKLLLSDSGFYLCALEGVHEQFFGPGTRLTVL.

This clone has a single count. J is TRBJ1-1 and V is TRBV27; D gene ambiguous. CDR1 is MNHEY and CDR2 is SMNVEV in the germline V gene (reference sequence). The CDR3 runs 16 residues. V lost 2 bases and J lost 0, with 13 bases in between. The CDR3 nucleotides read TGTGCCAGCAGTTTAAGAACCACGACTATGAACACTGAAGCTTTCTTT. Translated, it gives CASSLRTTTMNTEAFF.

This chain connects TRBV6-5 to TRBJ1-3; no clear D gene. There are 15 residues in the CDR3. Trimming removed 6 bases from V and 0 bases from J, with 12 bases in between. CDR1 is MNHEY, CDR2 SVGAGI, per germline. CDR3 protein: CASSAGWLSGNTIYF. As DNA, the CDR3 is TGTGCCAGCAGCGCGGGATGGCTCTCTGGAAACACCATATATTTT.